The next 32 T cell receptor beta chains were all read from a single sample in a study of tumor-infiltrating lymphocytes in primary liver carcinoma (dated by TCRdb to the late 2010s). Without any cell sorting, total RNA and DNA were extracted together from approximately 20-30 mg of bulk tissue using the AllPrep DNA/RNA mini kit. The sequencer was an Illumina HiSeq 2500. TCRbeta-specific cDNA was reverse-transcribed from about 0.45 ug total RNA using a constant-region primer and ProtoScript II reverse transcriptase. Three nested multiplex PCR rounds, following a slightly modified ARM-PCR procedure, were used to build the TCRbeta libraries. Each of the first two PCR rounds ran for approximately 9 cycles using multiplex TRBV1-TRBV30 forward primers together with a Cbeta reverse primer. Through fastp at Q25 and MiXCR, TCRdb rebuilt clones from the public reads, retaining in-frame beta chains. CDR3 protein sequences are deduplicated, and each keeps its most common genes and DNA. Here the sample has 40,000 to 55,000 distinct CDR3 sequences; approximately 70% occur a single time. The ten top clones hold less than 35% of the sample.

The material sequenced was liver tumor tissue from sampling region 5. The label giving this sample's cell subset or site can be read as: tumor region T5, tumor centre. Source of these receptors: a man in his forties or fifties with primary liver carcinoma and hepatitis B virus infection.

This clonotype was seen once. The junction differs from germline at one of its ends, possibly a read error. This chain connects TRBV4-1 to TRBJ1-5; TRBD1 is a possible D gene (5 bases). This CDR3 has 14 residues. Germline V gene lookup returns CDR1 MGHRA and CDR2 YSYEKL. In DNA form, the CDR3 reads TGCGTCAGCAGCCACCTCGGGGGTGGGCAGCCCCAGCATTTT. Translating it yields CVSSHLGGGQPQHF.

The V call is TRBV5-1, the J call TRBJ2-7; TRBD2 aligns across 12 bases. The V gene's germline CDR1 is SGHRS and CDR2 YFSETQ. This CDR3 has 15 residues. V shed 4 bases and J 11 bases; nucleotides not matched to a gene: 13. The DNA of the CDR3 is TGCGCCAGCAGCGAGACTAGCGGGGGTGTCTACGGGGAGTACTTC. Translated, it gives CASSETSGGVYGEYF.

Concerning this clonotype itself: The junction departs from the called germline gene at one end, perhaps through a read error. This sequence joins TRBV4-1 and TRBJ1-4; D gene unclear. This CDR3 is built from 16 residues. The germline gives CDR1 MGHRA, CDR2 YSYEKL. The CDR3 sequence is CANSQVPGETNEKLFF. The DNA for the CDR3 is TGCGCCAACAGCCAAGTCCCCGGGGAGACTAATGAAAAACTGTTTTTT.

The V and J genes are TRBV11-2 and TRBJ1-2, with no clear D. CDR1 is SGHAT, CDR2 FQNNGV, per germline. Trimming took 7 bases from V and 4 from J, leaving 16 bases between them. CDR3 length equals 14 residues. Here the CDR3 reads CASNSGRRSYGYTF. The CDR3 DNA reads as TGTGCCAGCAACTCAGGTCGGCGGAGCTATGGCTACACCTTC.

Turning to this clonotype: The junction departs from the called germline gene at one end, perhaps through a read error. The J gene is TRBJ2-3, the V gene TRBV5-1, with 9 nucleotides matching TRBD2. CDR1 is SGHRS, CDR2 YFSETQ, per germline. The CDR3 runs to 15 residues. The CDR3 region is CVSSLASGGTDTQYF. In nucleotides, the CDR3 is TGCGTCAGCAGCTTGGCTAGCGGGGGCACAGATACGCAGTATTTT. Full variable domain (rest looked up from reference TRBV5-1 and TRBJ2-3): KAGVTQTPRYLIKTRGQQVTLSCSPISGHRSVSWYQQTPGQGLQFLFEYFSETQRNKGNFPGRFSGRQFSNSRSEMNVSTLELGDSALYLCVSSLASGGTDTQYFGPGTRLTVL.

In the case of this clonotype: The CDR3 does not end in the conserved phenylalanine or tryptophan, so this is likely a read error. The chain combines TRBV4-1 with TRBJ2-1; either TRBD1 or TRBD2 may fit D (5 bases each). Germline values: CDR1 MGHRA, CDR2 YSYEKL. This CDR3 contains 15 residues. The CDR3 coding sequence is TGCGCCATCAGCCAAGTTTCTAGCAACTCAGGGGAGCAGTTCCTC. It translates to CAISQVSSNSGEQFL.

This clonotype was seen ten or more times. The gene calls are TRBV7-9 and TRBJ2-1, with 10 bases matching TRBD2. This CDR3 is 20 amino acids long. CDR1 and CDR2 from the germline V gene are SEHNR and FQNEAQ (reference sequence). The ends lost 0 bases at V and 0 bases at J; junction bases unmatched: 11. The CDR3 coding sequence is TGTGCCAGCAGCTTAGCTCCCGGGACTAGCGCCTCGAGCTCCTACAATGAGCAGTTCTTC. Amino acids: CASSLAPGTSASSSYNEQFF.

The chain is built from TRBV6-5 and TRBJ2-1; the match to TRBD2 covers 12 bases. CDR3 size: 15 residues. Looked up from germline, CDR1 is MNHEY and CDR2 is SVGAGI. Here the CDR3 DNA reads TGTACTAGCAGATATGGACTAGCGGGACACAATGAGCAGTTCTTC. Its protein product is CTSRYGLAGHNEQFF.

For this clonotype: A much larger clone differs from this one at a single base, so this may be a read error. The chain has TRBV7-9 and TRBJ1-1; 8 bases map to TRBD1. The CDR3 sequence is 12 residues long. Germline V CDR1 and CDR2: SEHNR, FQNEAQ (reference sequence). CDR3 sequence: CDSSPETGDAFF. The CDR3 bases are TGTGACAGCAGCCCAGAGACAGGGGACGCTTTCTTT.

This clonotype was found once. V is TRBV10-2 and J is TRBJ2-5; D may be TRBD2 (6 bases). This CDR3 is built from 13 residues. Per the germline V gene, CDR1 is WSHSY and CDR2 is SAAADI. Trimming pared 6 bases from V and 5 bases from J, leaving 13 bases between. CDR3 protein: CASSLLRGETQYF. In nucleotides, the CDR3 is TGCGCCAGCAGCTTACTCCGGGGGGAGACCCAGTACTTC.

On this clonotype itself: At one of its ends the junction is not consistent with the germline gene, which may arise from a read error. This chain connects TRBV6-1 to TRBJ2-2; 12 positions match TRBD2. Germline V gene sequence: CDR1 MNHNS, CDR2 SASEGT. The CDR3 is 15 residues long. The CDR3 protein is CASTRLAGDLRELFF. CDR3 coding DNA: TGTGCCAGCACAAGACTAGCGGGAGATCTCAGGGAGCTGTTTTTC.

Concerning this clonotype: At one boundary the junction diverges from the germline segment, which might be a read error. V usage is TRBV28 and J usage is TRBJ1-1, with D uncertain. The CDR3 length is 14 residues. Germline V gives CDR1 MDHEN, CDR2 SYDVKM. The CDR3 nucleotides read TGTGCCAGCAGTCTCCCGGAATGGGCTACTAAAGCTCTCTTT. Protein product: CASSLPEWATKALF.

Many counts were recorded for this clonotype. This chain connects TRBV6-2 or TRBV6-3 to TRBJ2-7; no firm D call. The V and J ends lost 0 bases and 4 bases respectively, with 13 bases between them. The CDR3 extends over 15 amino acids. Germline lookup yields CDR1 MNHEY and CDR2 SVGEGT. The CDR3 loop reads CASSYSPENKYEQYF. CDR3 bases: TGTGCCAGCAGTTACTCGCCGGAGAATAAGTACGAGCAGTACTTC.

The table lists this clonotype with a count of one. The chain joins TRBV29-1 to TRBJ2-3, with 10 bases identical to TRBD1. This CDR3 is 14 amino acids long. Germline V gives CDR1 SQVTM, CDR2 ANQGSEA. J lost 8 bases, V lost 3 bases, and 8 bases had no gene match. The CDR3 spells CSVEAGTGVGTQYF. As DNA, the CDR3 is TGCAGCGTTGAGGCCGGGACAGGGGTAGGTACGCAGTATTTT.

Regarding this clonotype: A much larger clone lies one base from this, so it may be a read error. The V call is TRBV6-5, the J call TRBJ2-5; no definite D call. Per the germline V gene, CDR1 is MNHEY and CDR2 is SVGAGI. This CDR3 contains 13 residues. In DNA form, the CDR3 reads TGTGCCAGCAGCCGGGTCCATCAAGAGATCCAGTACTTC. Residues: CASSRVHQEIQYF.

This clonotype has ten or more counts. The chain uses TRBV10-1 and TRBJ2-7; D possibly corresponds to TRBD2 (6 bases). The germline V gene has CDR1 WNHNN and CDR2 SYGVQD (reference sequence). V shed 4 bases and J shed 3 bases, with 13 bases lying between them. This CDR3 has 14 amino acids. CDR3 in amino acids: CASSGGSGDYEQYF. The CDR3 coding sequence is TGCGCCAGCAGTGGGGGTAGCGGAGACTACGAGCAGTACTTC.

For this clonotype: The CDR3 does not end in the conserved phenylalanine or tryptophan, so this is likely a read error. This CDR3 reads CRVEVGQNTEAFL. CDR3 bases: TGCAGAGTTGAAGTCGGGCAGAACACTGAAGCTTTCCTT. V gene TRBV29-1 combines with J gene TRBJ1-1; D ambiguous. The CDR3 covers 13 residues. CDR1 SQVTM and CDR2 ANQGSEA come from the germline V gene.

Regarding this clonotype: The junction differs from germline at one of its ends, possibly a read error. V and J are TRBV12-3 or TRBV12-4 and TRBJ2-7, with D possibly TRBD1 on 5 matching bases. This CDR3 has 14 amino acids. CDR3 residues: CAGRTRLTTGEQYF. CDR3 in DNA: TGTGCCGGCAGGACAAGACTCACCACCGGCGAGCAGTACTTC.

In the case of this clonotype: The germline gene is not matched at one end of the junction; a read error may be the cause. The CDR3 sequence is CSVDMDGAYNEKFF. The CDR3 nucleotides are TGCAGCGTTGACATGGACGGGGCCTACAATGAGAAGTTCTTC. V and J are TRBV29-1 and TRBJ2-1, with D possibly called TRBD1 or TRBD2 (5 bases each). The germline V gene has CDR1 SQVTM and CDR2 ANQGSEA. The CDR3 consists of 14 residues.

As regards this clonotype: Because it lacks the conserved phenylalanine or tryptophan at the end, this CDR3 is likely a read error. CDR3 protein: CASGQTTNYGYTI. CDR3 nucleotides: TGTGCCAGCGGCCAGACAACTAACTATGGCTACACCATC. The chain couples TRBV6-5 to TRBJ1-2; D unclear. V gave up 8 bases and J gave up 0 bases, with 10 bases separating them. Germline loops: CDR1 MNHEY, CDR2 SVGAGI. The CDR3 loop spans 13 amino acids.

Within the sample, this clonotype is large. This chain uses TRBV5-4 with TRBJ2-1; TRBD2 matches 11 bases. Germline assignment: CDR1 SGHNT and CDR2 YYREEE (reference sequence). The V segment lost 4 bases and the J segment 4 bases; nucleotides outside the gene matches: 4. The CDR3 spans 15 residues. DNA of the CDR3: TGTGCCAGCAGCGATCGACTAGCGGGGTACAATGAGCAGTTCTTC. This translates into CASSDRLAGYNEQFF.

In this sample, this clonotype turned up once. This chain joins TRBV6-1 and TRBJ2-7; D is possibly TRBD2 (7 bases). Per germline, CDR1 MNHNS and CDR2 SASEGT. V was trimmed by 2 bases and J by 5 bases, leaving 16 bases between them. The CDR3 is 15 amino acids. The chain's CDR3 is CASSELAVGGHEQYF. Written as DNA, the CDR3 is TGTGCCAGCAGTGAACTTGCGGTGGGGGGGCACGAGCAGTACTTC.

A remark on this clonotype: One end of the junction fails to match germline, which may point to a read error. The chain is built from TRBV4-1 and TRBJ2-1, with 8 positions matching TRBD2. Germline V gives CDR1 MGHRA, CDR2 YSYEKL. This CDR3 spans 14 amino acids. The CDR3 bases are TGCGCCAACAGCCAGGCGGGAGGATACAATGAACAGTTCTTC. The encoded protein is CANSQAGGYNEQFF.

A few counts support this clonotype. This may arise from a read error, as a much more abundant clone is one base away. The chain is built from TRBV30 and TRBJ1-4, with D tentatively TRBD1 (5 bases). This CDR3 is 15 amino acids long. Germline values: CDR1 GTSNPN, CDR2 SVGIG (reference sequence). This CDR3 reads CAWSRTTATNEKPFF. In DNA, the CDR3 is TGTGCCTGGAGCCGTACGACAGCAACTAATGAAAAACCGTTTTTT. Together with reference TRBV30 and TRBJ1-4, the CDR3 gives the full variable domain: SQTIHQWPATLVQPVGSPLSLECTVEGTSNPNLYWYRQAAGRGLQLLFYSVGIGQISSEVPQNLSASRPQDRQFILSSKKLLLSDSGFYLCAWSRTTATNEKPFFGSGTQLSVL.

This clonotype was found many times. The CDR3 DNA reads as TGTGCCAGCAGCTCAGGGTCCTACAATGAGCAGTTCTTC. Amino acids: CASSSGSYNEQFF. This chain uses TRBV5-6 with TRBJ2-1; D perhaps matches TRBD1 (5 bases). Deletions cut 3 bases from V and 1 base from J, with 5 bases between. The germline gives CDR1 SGHDT, CDR2 YYEEEE. There are 13 residues in the CDR3. Supplemented by reference TRBV5-6 and TRBJ2-1, the full variable domain reads DAGVTQSPTHLIKTRGQQVTLRCSPKSGHDTVSWYQQALGQGPQFIFQYYEEEERQRGNFPDRFSGHQFPNYSSELNVNALLLGDSALYLCASSSGSYNEQFFGPGTRLTVL.

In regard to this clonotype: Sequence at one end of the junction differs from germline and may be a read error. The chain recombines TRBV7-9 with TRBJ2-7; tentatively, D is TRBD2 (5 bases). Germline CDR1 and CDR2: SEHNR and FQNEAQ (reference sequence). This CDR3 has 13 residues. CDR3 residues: CANSPSSFYEQYF. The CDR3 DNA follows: TGTGCCAACAGCCCGTCTAGCTTCTACGAGCAGTACTTC.

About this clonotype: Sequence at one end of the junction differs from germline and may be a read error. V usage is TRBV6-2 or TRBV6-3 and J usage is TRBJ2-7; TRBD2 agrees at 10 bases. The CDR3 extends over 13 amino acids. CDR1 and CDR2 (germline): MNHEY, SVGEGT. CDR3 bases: TGTACCAGTACTAGCGGGAACGCCTACGAGCAGTACTTC. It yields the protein CTSTSGNAYEQYF.

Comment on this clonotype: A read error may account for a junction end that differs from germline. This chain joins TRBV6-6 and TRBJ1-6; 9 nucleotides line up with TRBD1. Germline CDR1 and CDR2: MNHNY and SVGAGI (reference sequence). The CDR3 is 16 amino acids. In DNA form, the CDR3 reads TGTGCTAGCAGACCACCGGACAGGGGAGAAAATTCACTCCTCCACTTT. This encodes CASRPPDRGENSLLHF.

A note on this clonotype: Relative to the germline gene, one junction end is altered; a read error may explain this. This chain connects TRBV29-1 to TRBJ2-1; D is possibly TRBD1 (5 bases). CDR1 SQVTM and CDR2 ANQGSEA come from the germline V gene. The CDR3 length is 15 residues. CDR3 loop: CSMGPPSSSYDEQFF. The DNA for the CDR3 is TGCAGTATGGGGCCTCCTTCCAGCTCCTACGATGAGCAGTTCTTC.

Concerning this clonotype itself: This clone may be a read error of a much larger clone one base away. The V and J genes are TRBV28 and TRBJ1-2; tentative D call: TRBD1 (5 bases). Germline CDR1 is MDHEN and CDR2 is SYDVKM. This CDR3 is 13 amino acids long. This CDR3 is CASSLRDYYDYTF. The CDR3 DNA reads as TGTGCCAGCAGTCTCCGGGACTACTATGACTACACCTTC.

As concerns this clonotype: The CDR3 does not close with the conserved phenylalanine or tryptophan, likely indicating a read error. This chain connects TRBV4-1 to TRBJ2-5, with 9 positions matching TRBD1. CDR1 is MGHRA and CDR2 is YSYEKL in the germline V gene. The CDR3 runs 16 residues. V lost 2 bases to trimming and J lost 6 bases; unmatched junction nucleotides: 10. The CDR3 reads CASSQSGTGFEKTQYY. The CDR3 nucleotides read TGCGCCAGCAGCCAATCCGGGACAGGGTTCGAAAAGACCCAGTACTAC.

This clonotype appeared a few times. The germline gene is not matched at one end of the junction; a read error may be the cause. The DNA for the CDR3 is TGTGTCAGCAGCTCTAACAGGAACTCCTACGAGCAGTACTTC. Protein sequence: CVSSSNRNSYEQYF. The chain carries TRBV11-2 and TRBJ2-7; D perhaps matches TRBD1 (5 bases). The length of the CDR3 is 14 residues. The germline V gene has CDR1 SGHAT and CDR2 FQNNGV.